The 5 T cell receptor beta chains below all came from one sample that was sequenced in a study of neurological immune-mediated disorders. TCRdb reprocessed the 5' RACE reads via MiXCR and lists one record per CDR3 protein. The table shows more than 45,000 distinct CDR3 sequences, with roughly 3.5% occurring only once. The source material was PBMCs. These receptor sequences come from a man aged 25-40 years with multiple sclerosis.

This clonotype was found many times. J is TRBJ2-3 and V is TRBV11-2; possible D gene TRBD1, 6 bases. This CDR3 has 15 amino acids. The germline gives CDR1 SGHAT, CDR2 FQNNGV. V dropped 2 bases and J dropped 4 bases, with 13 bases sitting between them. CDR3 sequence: CASSLQTQGADTQYF. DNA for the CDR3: TGTGCCAGCAGCTTACAAACACAGGGTGCAGATACGCAGTATTTT.

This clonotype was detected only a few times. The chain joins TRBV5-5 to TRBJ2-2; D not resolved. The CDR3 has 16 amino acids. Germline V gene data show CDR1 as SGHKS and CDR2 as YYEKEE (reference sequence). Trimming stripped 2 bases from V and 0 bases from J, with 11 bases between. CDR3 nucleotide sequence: TGTGCCAGCAGCTTAATCTCAGGAACGAACACCGGGGAGCTGTTTTTT. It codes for CASSLISGTNTGELFF. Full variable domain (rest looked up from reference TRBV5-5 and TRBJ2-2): DAGVTQSPTHLIKTRGQQVTLRCSPISGHKSVSWYQQVLGQGPQFIFQYYEKEERGRGNFPDRFSARQFPNYSSELNVNALLLGDSALYLCASSLISGTNTGELFFGEGSRLTVL.

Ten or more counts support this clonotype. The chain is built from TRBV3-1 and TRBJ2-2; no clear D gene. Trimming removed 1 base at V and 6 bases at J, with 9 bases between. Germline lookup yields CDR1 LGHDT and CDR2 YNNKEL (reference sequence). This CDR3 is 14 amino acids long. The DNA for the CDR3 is TGTGCCAGCAGCCAAGTCGGCGTTCCCGGGGAGCTGTTTTTT. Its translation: CASSQVGVPGELFF.

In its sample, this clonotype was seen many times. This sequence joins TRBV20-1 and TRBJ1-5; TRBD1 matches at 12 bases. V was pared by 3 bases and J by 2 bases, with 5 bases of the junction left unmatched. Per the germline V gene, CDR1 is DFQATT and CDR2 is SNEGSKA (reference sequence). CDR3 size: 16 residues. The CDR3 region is CSARGDRGLGNQPQHF. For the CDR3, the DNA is TGCAGTGCTAGGGGGGACAGGGGGCTTGGCAATCAGCCCCAGCATTTT.

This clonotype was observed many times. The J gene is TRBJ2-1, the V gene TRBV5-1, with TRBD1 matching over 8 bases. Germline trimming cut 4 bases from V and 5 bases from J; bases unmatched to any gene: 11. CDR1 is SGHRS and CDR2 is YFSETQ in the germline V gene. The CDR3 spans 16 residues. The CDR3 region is CASSPKVQGADNEQFF. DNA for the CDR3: TGCGCCAGCAGCCCGAAGGTCCAGGGGGCAGACAATGAGCAGTTCTTC.